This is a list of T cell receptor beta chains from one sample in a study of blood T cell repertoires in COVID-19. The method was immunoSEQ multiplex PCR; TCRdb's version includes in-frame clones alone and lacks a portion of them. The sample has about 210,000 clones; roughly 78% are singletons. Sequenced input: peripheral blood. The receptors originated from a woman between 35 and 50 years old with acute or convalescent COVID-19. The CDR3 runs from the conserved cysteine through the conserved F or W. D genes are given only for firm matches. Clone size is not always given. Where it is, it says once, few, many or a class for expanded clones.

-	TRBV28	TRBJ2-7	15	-	TGTGCCAGCAGTTCAGCGGGCCCCGGCGTCTACGAGCAGTACTTC	CASSSAGPGVYEQYF
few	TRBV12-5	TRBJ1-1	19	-	TGTGCTAGTGGCTTCCTGCCCTCCGGGACTCCTATAAAGAACACTGAAGCTTTCTTT	CASGFLPSGTPIKNTEAFF
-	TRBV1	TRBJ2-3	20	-	TGCACCAGCAGCCAAGAGGGGACTAGCGGGCTGGAGTTAAGCACAGATACGCAGTATTTT	CTSSQEGTSGLELSTDTQYF
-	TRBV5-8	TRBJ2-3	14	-	TGTGCCAGCAGCTTGGGCCAGGTCACAGATACGCAGTATTTT	CASSLGQVTDTQYF
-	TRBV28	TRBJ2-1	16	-	TGTGCCACCGGGGGTCGGCAGCCCACCTCCTACAATGAGCAGTTCTTC	CATGGRQPTSYNEQFF
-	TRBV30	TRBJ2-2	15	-	TGTGCCTGGAGTGAACCAGGGGTATGGTCCGGGGAGCTGTTTTTT	CAWSEPGVWSGELFF
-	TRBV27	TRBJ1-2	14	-	TGTGCCAGCAGTTTATGGGGAGGGAACTATGGCTACACCTTC	CASSLWGGNYGYTF
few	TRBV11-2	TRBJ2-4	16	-	TGTGCCAGCAGCTTAGGCGCAGGGGTAGCCAAAAACATTCAGTACTTC	CASSLGAGVAKNIQYF
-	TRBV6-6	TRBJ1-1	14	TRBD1	TGTGCCAGCAGCGGACAGGCATTGAACACTGAAGCTTTCTTT	CASSGQALNTEAFF
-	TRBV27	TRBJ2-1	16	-	TGTGCCAGCAGTGGAGACAGGTTGAGCTCCTACAATGAGCAGTTCTTC	CASSGDRLSSYNEQFF
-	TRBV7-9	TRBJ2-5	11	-	TGTGCCAGCAGCTTTTTGGCCGCCCAGTACTTC	CASSFLAAQYF
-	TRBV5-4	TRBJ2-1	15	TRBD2	TGTGCCAGCAGCGGGGGACTAGCGGAACCCAATGAGCAGTTCTTC	CASSGGLAEPNEQFF
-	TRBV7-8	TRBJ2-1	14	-	TGTGCCAGCAGCGCGGACAGTTCCTACAATGAGCAGTTCTTC	CASSADSSYNEQFF
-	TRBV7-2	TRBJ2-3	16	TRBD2	TGTGCCAGCAGCTCTAGCGGGGGGGTGGCGACAGATACGCAGTATTTT	CASSSSGGVATDTQYF
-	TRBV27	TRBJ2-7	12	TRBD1	TGTGCCAGCGGACAGGGATGGTACGAGCAGTACTTC	CASGQGWYEQYF
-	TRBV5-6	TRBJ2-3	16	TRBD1	TGTGCCAGCAGCTTTGGACAGGAGTACGGCACAGATACGCAGTATTTT	CASSFGQEYGTDTQYF
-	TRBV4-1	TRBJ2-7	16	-	TGCGCCAGCAGCCAAACAAGACTAGGAATGAGCTACGAGCAGTACTTC	CASSQTRLGMSYEQYF
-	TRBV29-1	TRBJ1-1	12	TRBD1	TGCAGCGTTGACAGACAGGGAACTGAAGCTTTCTTT	CSVDRQGTEAFF
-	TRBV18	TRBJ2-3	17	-	TGTGCCAGCTCACCGAACCTCGCGGGGGCTGGCACAGATACGCAGTATTTT	CASSPNLAGAGTDTQYF
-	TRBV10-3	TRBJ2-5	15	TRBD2	TGTGCCATCAGTGAACTAGCGGGAGTTGGGGAGACCCAGTACTTC	CAISELAGVGETQYF
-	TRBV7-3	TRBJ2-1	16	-	TGTGCCAGCAGCCCCTCGCGGGCGGTCTCCTACAATGAGCAGTTCTTC	CASSPSRAVSYNEQFF
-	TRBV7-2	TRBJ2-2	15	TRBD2	TGTGCCAGCAGCTTAGTTGCGGGAGGGACCGGGGAGCTGTTTTTT	CASSLVAGGTGELFF